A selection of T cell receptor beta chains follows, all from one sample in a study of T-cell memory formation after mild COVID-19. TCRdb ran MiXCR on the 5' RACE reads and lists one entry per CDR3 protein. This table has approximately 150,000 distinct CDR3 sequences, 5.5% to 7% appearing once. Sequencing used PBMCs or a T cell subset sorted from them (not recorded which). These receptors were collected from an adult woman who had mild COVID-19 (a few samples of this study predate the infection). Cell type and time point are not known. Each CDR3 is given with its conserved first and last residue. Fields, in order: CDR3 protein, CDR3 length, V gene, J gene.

CDR3aa: CASSHGDSGNTIYF
len: 14
v_gene: TRBV5-1
j_gene: TRBJ1-3

CDR3aa: CASSLYDGYTF
len: 11
v_gene: TRBV12-3/TRBV12-4
j_gene: TRBJ1-2

CDR3aa: CASSQVTGNAGGYTF
len: 15
v_gene: TRBV4-3
j_gene: TRBJ1-2

CDR3aa: CASSPSDSPTNEKLFF
len: 16
v_gene: TRBV4-2
j_gene: TRBJ1-4

CDR3aa: CASSSAGIRQPQHF
len: 14
v_gene: TRBV6-5
j_gene: TRBJ1-5

CDR3aa: CASSLGIKGNSPLHF
len: 15
v_gene: TRBV6-5
j_gene: TRBJ1-6

CDR3aa: CASRVGTYSGNTIYF
len: 15
v_gene: TRBV6-5
j_gene: TRBJ1-3

CDR3aa: CASSSTGTGVYEQYF
len: 15
v_gene: TRBV12-3/TRBV12-4
j_gene: TRBJ2-7

CDR3aa: CSAREIGVRAFNYGYTF
len: 17
v_gene: TRBV20-1
j_gene: TRBJ1-2

CDR3aa: CASSFAAAGGTEAFF
len: 15
v_gene: TRBV27
j_gene: TRBJ1-1

CDR3aa: CASSTGTGAVWQYF
len: 14
v_gene: TRBV5-1
j_gene: TRBJ2-7

CDR3aa: CASSPPSTDTQYF
len: 13
v_gene: TRBV12-3/TRBV12-4
j_gene: TRBJ2-3

CDR3aa: CASALGANTEAFF
len: 13
v_gene: TRBV12-3/TRBV12-4
j_gene: TRBJ1-1

CDR3aa: CASSLTSGKTQYF
len: 13
v_gene: TRBV5-1
j_gene: TRBJ2-5

CDR3aa: CASSSLGGRSSYEQYF
len: 16
v_gene: TRBV5-5
j_gene: TRBJ2-7

CDR3aa: CASSLEDRYNEQFF
len: 14
v_gene: TRBV7-9
j_gene: TRBJ2-1

CDR3aa: CAISEATGINQPQHF
len: 15
v_gene: TRBV10-3
j_gene: TRBJ1-5